The 4 T cell receptor beta chains below all came from one sample that was sequenced in a study of OX40 agonist ivuxolimab in advanced cancers. Profiling relied on immunoSEQ multiplex PCR, and the TCRdb table lists in-frame clones only, not all of them. The sample holds about 56,000 clones; about nine tenths are singletons and the top ten take 25%. The sequences come from CD4+ or CD8+ T cells sorted from blood, collected in a trial of the OX40 agonist ivuxolimab. All receptors derive from an adult with an advanced solid tumor such as melanoma, head and neck, liver or kidney cancer.

This rearrangement joins TRBV9 to TRBJ2-5; 10 bases are shared with TRBD2. Trimming at V came to 0 bases and at J to 5 bases, leaving 7 bases not matched to a gene. Per the germline V gene, CDR1 is SGDLS and CDR2 is YYNGEE. The CDR3 covers 16 residues. The CDR3 region is CASSVATLTSGETQYF. The CDR3 nucleotides are TGTGCCAGCAGCGTAGCTACGTTGACTAGCGGGGAGACCCAGTACTTC.

The J gene is TRBJ1-6, the V gene TRBV7-8; D gene ambiguous. From germline, CDR1 is SGHVS and CDR2 FQNEAQ. CDR3 length: 11 amino acids. Trimming took off 5 bases at V and 7 bases at J, with 3 bases between the two ends. CDR3 in DNA: TGTGCCAGCAGCGACAATTCACCCCTCCACTTT. It translates to CASSDNSPLHF.

This clone has more than one count but fewer than ten. The CDR3 protein is CASSDSGYNEQFF. In DNA form, the CDR3 reads TGTGCCAGCAGCGACAGTGGTTACAATGAGCAGTTCTTC. The rearrangement links TRBV6-4 to TRBJ2-1; D might be TRBD1 (5 bases). The CDR3 length is 13 residues. Germline lookup yields CDR1 MRHNA and CDR2 SNTAGT. V lost 6 bases and J lost 4, with 10 bases in between.

The chain combines TRBV28 with TRBJ2-7; D gene uncertain. V was clipped by 6 bases and J by 0 bases, with 9 bases between them. The germline V gene has CDR1 MDHEN and CDR2 SYDVKM. The CDR3 contains 13 residues. The CDR3 spells CASRSRLSYEQYF. DNA for the CDR3: TGTGCCAGCAGGTCTCGGCTCTCCTACGAGCAGTACTTC.